Listed here are 20 T cell receptor beta chains from one sample, sequenced in a study of CD8+CD57+ T cells in acquired aplastic anemia. Selection for sequencing was limited to patients who had shown CD8+CD57+ cell expansion by flow cytometry. Both TCR beta VDJ combination and CDR3 sequence profiling were carried out. Genomic DNA was the template for this profiling. TCRdb passed the reads through MiXCR, listing each CDR3 protein once. The table records some 200,000 distinct CDR3 sequences, approximately 60% of them present only once. The sequenced material came from sorted CD4+, CD8+, or CD8+CD57+ T cells (not recorded which) from PBMCs. All receptors derive from a human donor with aplastic anemia.

The chain links TRBV7-6 to TRBJ2-5, with TRBD2 matching over 9 bases. Germline V gene lookup returns CDR1 SGHVS and CDR2 FNYEAQ. V lost 11 bases and J lost 4; bases outside the gene matches: 5. This CDR3 spans 12 amino acids. CDR3 DNA: TGTGCCTCGGCGGGGGGGGGAGAGACCCAGTACTTC. Translation: CASAGGGETQYF.

A few counts support this clonotype. This CDR3 is CSVEGSSGANVLTF. The DNA of the CDR3 is TGCAGCGTTGAAGGCAGCTCTGGGGCCAACGTCCTGACTTTC. The chain recombines TRBV29-1 with TRBJ2-6; D is ambiguous. V lost 1 base and J lost 0, with 4 bases in between. This CDR3 is 14 amino acids long. CDR1 is SQVTM and CDR2 is ANQGSEA in the germline V gene.

The rearrangement links TRBV7-2 to TRBJ2-1; D remains ambiguous. Looked up from germline, CDR1 is SGHTA and CDR2 is FQGNSA. Trimming removed 6 bases from V and 0 bases from J, with 12 bases in between. This CDR3 has 15 residues. CDR3 sequence: CASRLGSSSYNEQFF. DNA for the CDR3: TGTGCCAGCAGACTCGGGTCGAGCTCCTACAATGAGCAGTTCTTC. The full variable domain, rest sourced from reference TRBV7-2 and TRBJ2-1, is GAGVSQSPSNKVTEKGKDVELRCDPISGHTALYWYRQSLGQGLEFLIYFQGNSAPDKSGLPSDRFSAERTGGSVSTLTIQRTQQEDSAVYLCASRLGSSSYNEQFFGPGTRLTVL.

The gene calls are TRBV12-3 or TRBV12-4 and TRBJ1-4; no clear D gene. Trimming pared 5 bases from V and 13 bases from J, leaving 14 bases between. This CDR3 spans 12 amino acids. The CDR3 DNA is TGTGCCAGCAGTGGGGAGGTAAAAAGACTGTTTTTT. Translation: CASSGEVKRLFF.

The genes are TRBV6-5 and TRBJ2-7; 7 bases fit TRBD1. The CDR3 runs to 12 residues. Germline V gives CDR1 MNHEY, CDR2 SVGAGI. The CDR3 here is CAVWDRYYEQYF. The CDR3 DNA reads TGTGCTGTTTGGGACAGATACTACGAGCAGTACTTC.

This clonotype has ten or more counts. This chain connects TRBV10-3 to TRBJ1-2, with 7 positions matching TRBD1. J lost 0 bases, V lost 2 bases, and 9 bases had no gene match. The CDR3 runs to 17 residues. Per germline, CDR1 ENHRY and CDR2 SYGVKD. The DNA of the CDR3 is TGTGCCATCAGTGAGCGGGTAGGGGGCCAATCTAACTATGGCTACACCTTC. This translates into CAISERVGGQSNYGYTF.

Ten or more counts support this clonotype. The chain links TRBV12-3 or TRBV12-4 to TRBJ2-7; D unresolved. This CDR3 has 11 amino acids. V lost 4 bases and J 6 bases, leaving 7 bases between the germline ends. This chain's CDR3 is CASSSESEQYF. As DNA, the CDR3 is TGTGCCAGCAGTTCAGAATCCGAGCAGTACTTC.

This rearrangement joins TRBV10-3 to TRBJ2-7, with 10 bases aligning to TRBD1. Trimming cost V 7 bases and J 2 bases; bases outside gene matches: 5. Germline CDR1 is ENHRY and CDR2 is SYGVKD. This CDR3 is built from 14 residues. CDR3 sequence reads: CAINPGQGTYEQYF. The DNA of the CDR3 is TGTGCCATCAACCCGGGACAGGGGACCTACGAGCAGTACTTC.

The J gene is TRBJ2-5, the V gene TRBV7-8; 14 nucleotides line up with TRBD2. CDR3 length: 16 amino acids. J lost 4 bases, V lost 5 bases, and 6 bases had no gene match. CDR1 is SGHVS and CDR2 is FQNEAQ in the germline V gene. CDR3 DNA sequence: TGTGCCAGCAGCACGACTAGCGGGGGGGCAGGAGAGACCCAGTACTTC. This encodes CASSTTSGGAGETQYF.

This sequence joins TRBV19 and TRBJ1-5, with D uncertain. Germline lookup yields CDR1 LNHDA and CDR2 SQIVND (reference sequence). With 7 bases removed from V and 4 bases from J, the gap between germline ends came to 14 bases. The CDR3 has 14 amino acids. The CDR3 DNA sequence: TGTGCCAGTACAACTCGGTTCCCAAATCAGCCCCAGCATTTT. It yields the protein CASTTRFPNQPQHF.

This clonotype was detected a few times. The rearrangement links TRBV20-1 to TRBJ2-5, with TRBD2 matching 7 bases. The CDR3 has 14 amino acids. The V and J ends lost 0 bases and 5 bases, in that order; junction bases with no gene match: 6. CDR1 DFQATT and CDR2 SNEGSKA come from the germline V gene (reference sequence). This CDR3 is CSARDQFGRETQYF. The CDR3 DNA follows: TGCAGTGCTAGAGATCAGTTCGGGAGGGAGACCCAGTACTTC.

The V call is TRBV28, the J call TRBJ2-7; no firm D call. The germline V and J ends were trimmed by 3 bases and 4 bases, with 10 bases remaining between them. There are 13 residues in the CDR3. Germline CDR1 and CDR2: MDHEN and SYDVKM. CDR3: CASSFLGVYEQYF. The CDR3, as DNA: TGTGCCAGCAGTTTCCTTGGGGTATACGAGCAGTACTTC.

The V call is TRBV2, the J call TRBJ2-7, with 7 bases identical to TRBD1. V lost 7 bases, J lost 0 bases, and 12 bases stayed unmatched. Germline loops: CDR1 SNHLY, CDR2 FYNNEI. This CDR3 contains 16 residues. In nucleotides, the CDR3 is TGTGCCAGCATCTCACACCGGGACAGTTACTCCTACGAGCAGTACTTC. This codes for CASISHRDSYSYEQYF.

This clonotype was counted once. J is TRBJ2-7 and V is TRBV7-9, with a tentative D call TRBD1 (5 bases). Trimming shortened V by 4 bases and J by 0 bases, and 7 bases separated the two germline ends. The CDR3 runs to 13 residues. Germline V gives CDR1 SEHNR, CDR2 FQNEAQ (reference sequence). CDR3 residues: CASSSRVSYEQYF. The CDR3 DNA follows: TGTGCCAGCAGCTCCAGGGTCTCCTACGAGCAGTACTTC.

The CDR3 DNA reads TGTGCCAGCAGTGATCCTGGACAGGGCAATTATAATTCACCCCTCCACTTT. Translating gives CASSDPGQGNYNSPLHF. The V gene is TRBV25-1, the J gene TRBJ1-6; 8 bases align to TRBD1. Germline V gene sequence: CDR1 MGHDK, CDR2 SYGVNS. J lost 4 bases, V lost 3 bases, and 8 bases had no gene match. The CDR3 consists of 17 residues.

The CDR3 coding sequence is TGCAGCGCGACAGGGACCGATGGCTACACCTTC. It is translated as CSATGTDGYTF. The J gene is TRBJ1-2, the V gene TRBV29-1; 7 bases fit TRBD1. The V gene's germline CDR1 is SQVTM and CDR2 ANQGSEA. CDR3 size: 11 residues. Germline trimming cut 7 bases from V and 6 bases from J; bases unmatched to any gene: 5.

The gene calls are TRBV27 and TRBJ2-7, with TRBD1 identical over 10 bases. Germline V gene sequence: CDR1 MNHEY, CDR2 SMNVEV (reference sequence). The CDR3 has 15 amino acids. V shed 1 base, J shed 4 bases, and the junction held 4 bases outside the gene matches. This CDR3 is CASSLFGQGGYEQYF. In DNA form, the CDR3 reads TGTGCCAGCAGTTTATTCGGACAGGGGGGGTACGAGCAGTACTTC.

The V call is TRBV10-3, the J call TRBJ2-3; 9 bases match TRBD2. Germline CDR1 reads ENHRY; CDR2 reads SYGVKD. J was trimmed by 1 base and V by 2 bases; bases with no gene match: 4. The CDR3 is 16 amino acids. The CDR3 region is CAISERREGGTDTQYF. Here the CDR3 DNA reads TGTGCCATCAGTGAGAGGCGGGAGGGGGGCACAGATACGCAGTATTTT.

V usage is TRBV20-1 and J usage is TRBJ2-3; D possibly corresponds to TRBD2 (6 bases). This CDR3 spans 14 amino acids. The V and J ends lost 3 bases and 2 bases respectively, with 12 bases between them. Germline-derived CDR1 and CDR2 are DFQATT and SNEGSKA (reference sequence). CDR3 bases: TGCAGTGCTAGGAGGCGGGGCTACACAGATACGCAGTATTTT. Protein sequence: CSARRRGYTDTQYF.

The chain employs TRBV7-9 and TRBJ1-4; D uncertain. This CDR3 has 14 amino acids. Germline-derived CDR1 and CDR2 are SEHNR and FQNEAQ (reference sequence). V lost 5 bases and J 6 bases, leaving 13 bases between the germline ends. The chain's CDR3 is CASSHGRADEKLFF. The CDR3 nucleotides read TGTGCCAGCAGCCACGGGAGGGCGGATGAAAAACTGTTTTTT. Variable domain in full (rest from reference TRBV7-9 and TRBJ1-4): DTGVSQNPRHKITKRGQNVTFRCDPISEHNRLYWYRQTLGQGPEFLTYFQNEAQLEKSRLLSDRFSAERPKGSFSTLEIQRTEQGDSAMYLCASSHGRADEKLFFGSGTQLSVL.